The clone carrying this T cell receptor (beta chain) was detected ten times or more. Its target is unknown. Stable hyperthyroidism meant no ophthalmopathy within 18 months of follow-up. Among the hyperthyroidism patients, all were newly diagnosed, aged 18 to 65, with under 2 months' duration. Amplification of TCR beta CDR3 regions used RNA transcripts. RT-PCR in the first round used HTBI primers; a second-round multiplex PCR followed. TCRdb re-called the multiplex PCR reads with MiXCR, one entry per CDR3 protein. The sample includes about 620,000 distinct CDR3 sequences, approximately 22% of them seen just once. This specimen belongs to a study of Graves' ophthalmopathy and Graves' hyperthyroidism. CDR1 MNHEY and CDR2 SVGAGI come from the germline V gene. The CDR3 runs 14 residues. Deletions cut 0 bases from V and 11 bases from J, with 11 bases between. Study results and caveats: Also, most clonotypes expanded in the thyroid above 0.001 frequency appeared in blood.

This receptor was identified in a woman between 18 and 29 years old with stable Graves' hyperthyroidism. Some clones in this sample may be carry-over from other donors' samples. Sample: peripheral blood. The V call is TRBV6-5, the J call TRBJ1-6; D is unclear. The CDR3 bases are TGTGCCAGCAGTTACTCGAAAAGGGAGACACCCCTCCACTTT. This gives the protein CASSYSKRETPLHF.